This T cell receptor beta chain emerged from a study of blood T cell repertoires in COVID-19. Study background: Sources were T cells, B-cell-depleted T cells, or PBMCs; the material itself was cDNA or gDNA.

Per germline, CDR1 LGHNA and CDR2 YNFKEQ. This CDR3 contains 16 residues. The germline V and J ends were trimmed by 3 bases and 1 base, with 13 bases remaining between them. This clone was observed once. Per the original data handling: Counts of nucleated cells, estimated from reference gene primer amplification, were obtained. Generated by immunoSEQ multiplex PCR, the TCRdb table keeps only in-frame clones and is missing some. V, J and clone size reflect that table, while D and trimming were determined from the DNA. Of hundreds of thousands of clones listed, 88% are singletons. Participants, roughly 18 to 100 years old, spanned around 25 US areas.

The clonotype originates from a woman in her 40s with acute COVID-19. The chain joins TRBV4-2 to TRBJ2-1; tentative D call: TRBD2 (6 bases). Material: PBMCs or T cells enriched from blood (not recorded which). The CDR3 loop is CASSQDLARSYNEQFF. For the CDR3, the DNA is TGTGCCAGCAGCCAGGATCTAGCGAGATCCTACAATGAGCAGTTCTTC.